The 9 T cell receptor beta chains below all came from one sample that was sequenced in a study of T cell responses to AZD1222 COVID-19 vaccine. The method was immunoSEQ multiplex PCR; TCRdb's version includes in-frame clones alone and lacks a portion of them. The sample gives 150,000 to 200,000 clones, about 92% of which show up once; around 3.6% is in the top ten. The source material was peripheral blood, sampled 28 days after the second dose of the MenACWY control vaccine. The receptors here all came from an adult who received the MenACWY meningococcal vaccine as a control.

V is TRBV28 and J is TRBJ2-7, with D unclear. V lost 3 bases and J 3 bases, leaving 6 bases between the germline ends. The CDR3 is 12 residues long. Germline CDR1 and CDR2: MDHEN and SYDVKM. The chain's CDR3 is CASSFFRYEQYF. For the CDR3, the DNA is TGTGCCAGCAGTTTCTTCCGCTACGAGCAGTACTTC.

The chain couples TRBV28 to TRBJ2-5; TRBD1 or TRBD2 may be the D gene (5 bases each). CDR3 length: 16 residues. Germline assignment: CDR1 MDHEN and CDR2 SYDVKM. V was cut by 4 bases and J by 2 bases, with 17 bases left in between. For the CDR3, the DNA is TGTGCCAGCAGTTCACGGGACGGCTCGCCTCAAGAGACCCAGTACTTC. Translation gives CASSSRDGSPQETQYF.

This clone showed up just once. This chain connects TRBV2 to TRBJ2-3; 9 bases match TRBD1. The CDR3 has 16 amino acids. Trimming removed 6 bases from V and 2 bases from J; junction bases left unmatched: 9. The germline gives CDR1 SNHLY, CDR2 FYNNEI. In DNA form, the CDR3 reads TGTGCCAGCAGCCCCGGGACAGGGAGAGACACAGATACGCAGTATTTT. Amino acid sequence: CASSPGTGRDTDTQYF.

The chain recombines TRBV5-1 with TRBJ2-1; no clear D. The germline gives CDR1 SGHRS, CDR2 YFSETQ. The CDR3 extends over 15 amino acids. V was trimmed by 0 bases and J by 5 bases, leaving 12 bases between them. The CDR3 sequence is CASSLGWRTNNEQFF. The CDR3 coding sequence is TGCGCCAGCAGCTTGGGATGGCGGACGAACAATGAGCAGTTCTTC.

The CDR3 sequence: CASSGGVAGGGDTDTQYF. Here the CDR3 DNA reads TGTGCCAGCAGCGGAGGGGTAGCGGGAGGTGGAGACACAGATACGCAGTATTTT. V gene TRBV9 combines with J gene TRBJ2-3; 10 bases agree with TRBD2. CDR1 and CDR2 (germline): SGDLS, YYNGEE. Germline trimming cut 3 bases from V and 2 bases from J; bases unmatched to any gene: 12. This CDR3 comprises 18 residues.

The V and J genes are TRBV15 and TRBJ2-3, with 7 bases lining up with TRBD1. Germline lookup yields CDR1 LNHNV and CDR2 YYDKDF (reference sequence). The CDR3 extends over 16 amino acids. Trimming took 3 bases from V and 2 from J; bases not matched to a gene: 8. CDR3 nucleotide sequence: TGTGCCACCAGCAGCGATGGACAGGTCAACACAGATACGCAGTATTTT. Amino acids: CATSSDGQVNTDTQYF.

This rearrangement joins TRBV19 to TRBJ2-1; no reliable D call. Trimming took 5 bases from V and 3 from J, leaving 17 bases between them. The CDR3 is 16 amino acids. Germline V gene data show CDR1 as LNHDA and CDR2 as SQIVND (reference sequence). CDR3 loop: CASSVLSGVGYNEQFF. CDR3 coding DNA: TGTGCCAGTAGTGTCCTCTCGGGCGTTGGCTACAATGAGCAGTTCTTC.

CDR3 in DNA: TGTGCCAGCAGTTCCCTGACAGTCGCATCTGAAGCTTTCTTT. Encoded protein: CASSSLTVASEAFF. The chain uses TRBV6-5 and TRBJ1-1; possibly TRBD1 for D (5 bases). Trimming shortened V by 4 bases and J by 6 bases, and 15 bases separated the two germline ends. CDR1 and CDR2 (germline): MNHEY, SVGAGI. The CDR3 has 14 amino acids.

The V and J genes are TRBV3-1 (or the pseudogene TRBV3-2) and TRBJ2-7, with D unresolved. Trimming shortened V by 0 bases and J by 0 bases, and 6 bases separated the two germline ends. CDR3 size: 14 residues. Germline V gene lookup returns CDR1 LGHDT and CDR2 YNNKEL (reference sequence). The CDR3 coding sequence is TGTGCCAGCAGCCAAGATAGGAGCTCCTACGAGCAGTACTTC. Amino acid sequence: CASSQDRSSYEQYF.